Reported below is one T cell receptor (beta chain). These data originate in a study of T cells in localized non-small cell lung cancer. Method: immunoSEQ multiplex PCR; TCRdb's copy keeps in-frame clones and lacks some. The profile shows over 30,000 clones, roughly 90% of them singletons. Germline CDR1 reads LNHDA; CDR2 reads SQIVND (reference sequence). Trimming shortened V by 9 bases and J by 8 bases, and 19 bases separated the two germline ends. The CDR3 is 13 amino acids. The chain combines TRBV19 with TRBJ1-2; D is perhaps TRBD1 (5 bases). The receptor was isolated from a man aged 40 to 70 with stage I lung adenocarcinoma. The sequences come from peripheral blood, collected before any cancer treatment. The CDR3 sequence is CARPGPPGKGYTF. CDR3 DNA sequence: TGTGCCAGGCCAGGGCCCCCGGGAAAGGGCTACACCTTC.